This is a list of T cell receptor beta chains from one sample in a study of response to subunit inactivated influenza vaccine. TCRdb re-called the RT-PCR reads through MiXCR, storing one row per CDR3 protein. The table records roughly 790,000 distinct CDR3 sequences, 21% of them present only once. Specimen: PBMCs from blood, collected about 5 days after vaccination. Receptors originate from a man aged 50 or older who received an inactivated influenza vaccine. Both conserved end residues are part of each CDR3. Each record gives: J gene, V gene, CDR3 protein.

j_gene: TRBJ1-6; v_gene: TRBV12-3/TRBV12-4; CDR3aa: CASRLTGDNSPLHF
j_gene: TRBJ2-5; v_gene: TRBV9; CDR3aa: CASSVALSQETQYF
j_gene: TRBJ2-1; v_gene: TRBV10-3; CDR3aa: CAIRGLVGNEQFF
j_gene: TRBJ2-1; v_gene: TRBV6-5; CDR3aa: CASGTSGWWFF
j_gene: TRBJ2-2; v_gene: TRBV20-1; CDR3aa: CSALGLPGTGELFF
j_gene: TRBJ2-7; v_gene: TRBV28; CDR3aa: CASSYDYVSSYEQYF
j_gene: TRBJ2-7; v_gene: TRBV28; CDR3aa: CASHPHNRGPFEQYF
j_gene: TRBJ2-1; v_gene: TRBV5-1; CDR3aa: CASSLGDMRHEQFF
j_gene: TRBJ1-1; v_gene: TRBV7-9; CDR3aa: CASSLSGLNTEAFF
j_gene: TRBJ1-5; v_gene: TRBV27; CDR3aa: CATSEGVYQPQHF
j_gene: TRBJ2-1; v_gene: TRBV5-1; CDR3aa: CASSLGLAGAHNEQFF
j_gene: TRBJ1-4; v_gene: TRBV20-1; CDR3aa: CSARSAGGYEKLFF
j_gene: TRBJ2-7; v_gene: TRBV6-2/TRBV6-3; CDR3aa: CASRSGGSGVVEQYF
j_gene: TRBJ1-2; v_gene: TRBV20-1; CDR3aa: CSARDAEDRGANGYTF
j_gene: TRBJ2-1; v_gene: TRBV24-1; CDR3aa: CATSDSGYYNEQFF
j_gene: TRBJ1-2; v_gene: TRBV25-1; CDR3aa: CASSESLVKRRDGYTF
j_gene: TRBJ2-3; v_gene: TRBV5-1; CDR3aa: CASSLAAVADRTDTQYF
j_gene: TRBJ1-1; v_gene: TRBV7-9; CDR3aa: CASSLVPGSTEAFF
j_gene: TRBJ1-1; v_gene: TRBV25-1; CDR3aa: CASAQGPKEAFF
j_gene: TRBJ2-7; v_gene: TRBV5-1; CDR3aa: CASSSQGPEYEQYF
j_gene: TRBJ1-2; v_gene: TRBV5-1; CDR3aa: CASSSGQGFTYGYTF
j_gene: TRBJ2-5; v_gene: TRBV18; CDR3aa: CASSPPIEPETQYF
j_gene: TRBJ2-1; v_gene: TRBV11-2; CDR3aa: CASSEGLAIIYEQFF
j_gene: TRBJ1-4; v_gene: TRBV7-9; CDR3aa: CASRESGTGEEKLFF
j_gene: TRBJ2-1; v_gene: TRBV5-8; CDR3aa: CASNSDGWNEQFF
j_gene: TRBJ1-1; v_gene: TRBV28; CDR3aa: CASSLLQPNTEAFF
j_gene: TRBJ2-1; v_gene: TRBV7-9; CDR3aa: CASSLVGLTTGGEQFF
j_gene: TRBJ1-2; v_gene: TRBV5-1; CDR3aa: CASSPGGQLGYGYTF
j_gene: TRBJ1-5; v_gene: TRBV20-1; CDR3aa: CSARESGAGFNQPQHF
j_gene: TRBJ2-3; v_gene: TRBV10-3; CDR3aa: CAITLTGAITDTQYF
j_gene: TRBJ2-7; v_gene: TRBV20-1; CDR3aa: CSAPDSSSYEQYF
j_gene: TRBJ2-1; v_gene: TRBV6-5; CDR3aa: CASSYGQYNEQFF
j_gene: TRBJ1-2; v_gene: TRBV7-2; CDR3aa: CASRRDRMTYGYTF
j_gene: TRBJ1-1; v_gene: TRBV7-9; CDR3aa: CASSLTPGARTEAFF
j_gene: TRBJ2-1; v_gene: TRBV7-6; CDR3aa: CASSLYGGTNEQFF
j_gene: TRBJ2-7; v_gene: TRBV18; CDR3aa: CASSPSGDMYYEQYF
j_gene: TRBJ2-1; v_gene: TRBV4-3; CDR3aa: CASSQELGTDLFYEQFF
j_gene: TRBJ2-5; v_gene: TRBV7-9; CDR3aa: CASSLDTAETQYF